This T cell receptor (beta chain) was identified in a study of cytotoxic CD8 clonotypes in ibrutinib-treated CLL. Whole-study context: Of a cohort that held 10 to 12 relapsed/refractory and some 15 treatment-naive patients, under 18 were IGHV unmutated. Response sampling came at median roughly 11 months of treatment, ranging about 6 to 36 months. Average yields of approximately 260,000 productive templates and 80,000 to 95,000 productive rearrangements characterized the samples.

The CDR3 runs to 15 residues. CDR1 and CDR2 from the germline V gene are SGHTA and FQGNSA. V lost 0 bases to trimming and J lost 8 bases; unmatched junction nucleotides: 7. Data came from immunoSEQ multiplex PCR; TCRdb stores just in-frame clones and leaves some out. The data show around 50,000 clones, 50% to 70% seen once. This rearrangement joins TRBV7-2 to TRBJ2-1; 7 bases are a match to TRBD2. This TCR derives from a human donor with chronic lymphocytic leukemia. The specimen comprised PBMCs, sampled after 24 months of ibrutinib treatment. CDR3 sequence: CASSLAITSVHEQFF. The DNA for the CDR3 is TGTGCCAGCAGCTTAGCGATAACTAGCGTGCATGAGCAGTTCTTC.